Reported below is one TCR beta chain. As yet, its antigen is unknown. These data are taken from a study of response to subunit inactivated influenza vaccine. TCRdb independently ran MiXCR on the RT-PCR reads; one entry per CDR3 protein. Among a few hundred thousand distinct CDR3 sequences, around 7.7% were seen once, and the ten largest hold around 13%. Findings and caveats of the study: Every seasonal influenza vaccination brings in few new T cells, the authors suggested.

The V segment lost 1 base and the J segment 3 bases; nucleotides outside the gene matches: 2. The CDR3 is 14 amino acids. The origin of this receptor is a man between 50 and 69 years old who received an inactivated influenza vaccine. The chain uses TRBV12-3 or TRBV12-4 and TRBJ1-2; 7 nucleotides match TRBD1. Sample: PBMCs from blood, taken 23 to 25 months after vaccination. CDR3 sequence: CASSLEGQDYGYTF. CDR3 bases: TGTGCCAGCAGTTTAGAAGGACAGGACTATGGCTACACCTTC.